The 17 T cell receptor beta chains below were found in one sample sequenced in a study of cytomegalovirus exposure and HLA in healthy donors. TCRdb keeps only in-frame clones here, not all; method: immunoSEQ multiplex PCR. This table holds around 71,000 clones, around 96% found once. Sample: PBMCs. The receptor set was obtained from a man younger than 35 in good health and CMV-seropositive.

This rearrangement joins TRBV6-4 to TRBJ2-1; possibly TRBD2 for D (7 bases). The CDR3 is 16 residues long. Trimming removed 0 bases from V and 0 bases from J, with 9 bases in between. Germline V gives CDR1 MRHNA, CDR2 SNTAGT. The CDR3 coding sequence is TGTGCCAGCAGTGACTCAGGGGGGGCCTCCTACAATGAGCAGTTCTTC. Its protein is CASSDSGGASYNEQFF.

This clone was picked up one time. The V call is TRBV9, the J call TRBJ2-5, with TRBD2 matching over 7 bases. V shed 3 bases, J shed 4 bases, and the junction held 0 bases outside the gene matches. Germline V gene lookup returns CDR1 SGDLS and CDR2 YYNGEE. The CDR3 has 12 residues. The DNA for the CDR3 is TGTGCCAGCAGCGGGGAGGGAGAGACCCAGTACTTC. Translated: CASSGEGETQYF.

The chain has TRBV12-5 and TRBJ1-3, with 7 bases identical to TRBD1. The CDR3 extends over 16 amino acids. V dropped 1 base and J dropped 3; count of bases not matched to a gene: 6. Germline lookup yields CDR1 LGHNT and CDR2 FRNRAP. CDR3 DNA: TGTGCTAGTGGTTTGGGAGACAGGGTTTATGGAAACACCATATATTTT. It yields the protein CASGLGDRVYGNTIYF. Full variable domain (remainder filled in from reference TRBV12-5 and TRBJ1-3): DARVTQTPRHKVTEMGQEVTMRCQPILGHNTVFWYRQTMMQGLELLAYFRNRAPLDDSGMPKDRFSAEMPDATLATLKIQPSEPRDSAVYFCASGLGDRVYGNTIYFGEGSWLTVV.

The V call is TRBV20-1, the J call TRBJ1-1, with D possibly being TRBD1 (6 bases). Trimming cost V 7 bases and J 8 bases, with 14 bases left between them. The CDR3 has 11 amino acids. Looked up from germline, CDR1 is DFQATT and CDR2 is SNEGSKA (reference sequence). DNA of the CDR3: TGCAGTGTTGCATCAGGGGTCGAAGCTTTCTTT. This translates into CSVASGVEAFF.

This CDR3 is CASSHRGGTEDEKLFF. In DNA, the CDR3 is TGCGCCAGCAGCCACCGGGGCGGGACGGAAGATGAAAAACTGTTTTTT. This chain uses TRBV4-1 with TRBJ1-4; possibly TRBD1 for D (5 bases). CDR3 length: 16 residues. Trimming removed 3 bases from V and 6 bases from J, with 17 bases in between. Germline V gene sequence: CDR1 MGHRA, CDR2 YSYEKL.

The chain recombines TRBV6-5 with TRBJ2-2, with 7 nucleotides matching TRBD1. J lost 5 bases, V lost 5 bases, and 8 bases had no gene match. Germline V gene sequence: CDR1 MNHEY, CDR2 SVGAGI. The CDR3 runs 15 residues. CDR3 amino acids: CASSLGTALTGELFF. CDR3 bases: TGTGCCAGCAGTCTCGGGACAGCCCTAACCGGGGAGCTGTTTTTT.

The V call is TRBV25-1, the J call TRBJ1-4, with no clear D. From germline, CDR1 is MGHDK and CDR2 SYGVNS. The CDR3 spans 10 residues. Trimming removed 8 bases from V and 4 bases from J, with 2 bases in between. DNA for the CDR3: TGTGCCAGCCTTAATGAAAAACTGTTTTTT. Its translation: CASLNEKLFF. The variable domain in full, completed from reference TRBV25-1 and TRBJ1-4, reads EADIYQTPRYLVIGTGKKITLECSQTMGHDKMYWYQQDPGMELHLIHYSYGVNSTEKGDLSSESTVSRIRTEHFPLTLESARPSHTSQYLCASLNEKLFFGSGTQLSVL.

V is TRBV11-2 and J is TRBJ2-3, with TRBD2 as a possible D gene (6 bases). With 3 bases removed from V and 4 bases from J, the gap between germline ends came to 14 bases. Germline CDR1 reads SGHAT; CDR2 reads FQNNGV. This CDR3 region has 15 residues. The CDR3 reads CASSLDTQRADTQYF. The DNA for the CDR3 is TGTGCCAGCAGCTTGGATACCCAGCGGGCAGATACGCAGTATTTT. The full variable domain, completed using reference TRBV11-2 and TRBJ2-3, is EAGVAQSPRYKIIEKRQSVAFWCNPISGHATLYWYQQILGQGPKLLIQFQNNGVVDDSQLPKDRFSAERLKGVDSTLKIQPAKLEDSAVYLCASSLDTQRADTQYFGPGTRLTVL.

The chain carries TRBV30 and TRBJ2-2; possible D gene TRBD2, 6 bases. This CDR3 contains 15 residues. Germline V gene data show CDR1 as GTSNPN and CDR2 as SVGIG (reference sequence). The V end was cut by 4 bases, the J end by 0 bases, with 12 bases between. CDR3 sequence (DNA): TGTGCCTGGAAAAAGGGAGGTACGAACACCGGGGAGCTGTTTTTT. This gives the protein CAWKKGGTNTGELFF.

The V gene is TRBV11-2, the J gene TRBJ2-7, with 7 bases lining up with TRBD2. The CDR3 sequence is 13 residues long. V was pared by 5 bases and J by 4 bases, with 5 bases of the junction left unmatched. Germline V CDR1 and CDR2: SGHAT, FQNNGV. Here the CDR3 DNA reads TGTGCCAGCAGCGTAGGGGAGGGATACGAGCAGTACTTC. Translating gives CASSVGEGYEQYF.

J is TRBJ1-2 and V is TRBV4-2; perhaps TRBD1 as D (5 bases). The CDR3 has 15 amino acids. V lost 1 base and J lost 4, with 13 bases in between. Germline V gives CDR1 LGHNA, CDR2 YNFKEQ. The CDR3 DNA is TGTGCCAGCAGCCAAGCATCAGGGCCCATCTATGGCTACACCTTC. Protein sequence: CASSQASGPIYGYTF.

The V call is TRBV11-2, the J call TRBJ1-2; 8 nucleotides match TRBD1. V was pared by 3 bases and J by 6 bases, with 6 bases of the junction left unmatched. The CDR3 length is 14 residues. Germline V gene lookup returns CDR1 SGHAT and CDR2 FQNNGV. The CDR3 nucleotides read TGTGCCAGCAGCTTGGACAGGGCGGGGGATGGCTACACCTTC. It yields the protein CASSLDRAGDGYTF.

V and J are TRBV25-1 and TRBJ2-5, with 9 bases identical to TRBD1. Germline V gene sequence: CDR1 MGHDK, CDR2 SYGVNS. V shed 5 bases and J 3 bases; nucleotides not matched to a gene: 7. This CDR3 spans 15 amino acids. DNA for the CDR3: TGTGCCAGCAGTCCCGCGGACAGGGGAAAAGAGACCCAGTACTTC. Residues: CASSPADRGKETQYF.

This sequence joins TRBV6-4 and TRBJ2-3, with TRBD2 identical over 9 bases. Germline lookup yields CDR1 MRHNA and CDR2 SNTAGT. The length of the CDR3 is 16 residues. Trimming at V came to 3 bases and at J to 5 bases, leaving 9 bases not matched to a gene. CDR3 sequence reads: CASSERGGTGVDTQYF. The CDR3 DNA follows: TGTGCCAGCAGTGAGCGGGGGGGCACCGGGGTAGATACGCAGTATTTT.

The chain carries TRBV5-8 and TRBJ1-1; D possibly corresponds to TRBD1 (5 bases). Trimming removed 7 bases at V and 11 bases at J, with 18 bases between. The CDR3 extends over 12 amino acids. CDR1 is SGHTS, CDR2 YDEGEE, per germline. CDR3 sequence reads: CASGGIAMEAFF. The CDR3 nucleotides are TGTGCCAGCGGGGGGATTGCTATGGAGGCTTTCTTT.

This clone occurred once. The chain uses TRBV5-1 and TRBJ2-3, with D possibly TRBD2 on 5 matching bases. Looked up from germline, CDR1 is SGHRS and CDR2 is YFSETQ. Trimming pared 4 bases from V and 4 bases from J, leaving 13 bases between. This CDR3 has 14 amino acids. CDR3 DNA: TGCGCCAGCAGCGAGGGCCCAAGTCCAGATACGCAGTATTTT. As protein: CASSEGPSPDTQYF. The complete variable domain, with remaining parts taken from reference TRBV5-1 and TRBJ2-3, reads KAGVTQTPRYLIKTRGQQVTLSCSPISGHRSVSWYQQTPGQGLQFLFEYFSETQRNKGNFPGRFSGRQFSNSRSEMNVSTLELGDSALYLCASSEGPSPDTQYFGPGTRLTVL.

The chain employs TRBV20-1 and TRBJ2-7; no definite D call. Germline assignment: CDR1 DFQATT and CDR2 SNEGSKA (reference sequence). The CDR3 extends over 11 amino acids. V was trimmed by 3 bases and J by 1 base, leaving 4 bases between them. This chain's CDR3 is CSASLSYEQYF. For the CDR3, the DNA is TGCAGTGCTAGCTTATCCTACGAGCAGTACTTC.